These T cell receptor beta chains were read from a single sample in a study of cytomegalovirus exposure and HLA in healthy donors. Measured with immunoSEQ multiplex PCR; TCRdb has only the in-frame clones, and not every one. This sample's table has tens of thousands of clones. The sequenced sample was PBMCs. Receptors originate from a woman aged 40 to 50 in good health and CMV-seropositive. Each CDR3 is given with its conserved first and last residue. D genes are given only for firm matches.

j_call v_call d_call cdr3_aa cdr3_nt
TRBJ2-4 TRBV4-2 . CASSQPEGPGGKNIQYF TGTGCCAGCAGCCAGCCGGAGGGCCCGGGTGGTAAAAACATTCAGTACTTC
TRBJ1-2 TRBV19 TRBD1 CASSPGTGVSGYTF TGTGCCAGTAGTCCCGGGACAGGGGTGTCTGGCTACACCTTC
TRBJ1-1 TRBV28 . CASSRTSEWDTEAFF TGTGCCAGCAGCCGAACTAGCGAGTGGGACACTGAAGCTTTCTTT
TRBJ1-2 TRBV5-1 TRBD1 CASSPGQGRGYTF TGCGCCAGCAGCCCTGGACAGGGTCGTGGCTACACCTTC
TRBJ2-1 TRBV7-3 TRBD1 CASSSQGTGPYNEQFF TGTGCCAGCAGCTCCCAAGGGACAGGTCCTTACAATGAGCAGTTCTTC
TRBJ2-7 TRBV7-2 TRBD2 CASSLGGGASSYEQYF TGTGCCAGCAGCTTAGGGGGAGGGGCAAGCTCCTACGAGCAGTACTTC
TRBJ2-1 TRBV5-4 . CASSLKAGAGEEQFF TGTGCCAGCAGCTTGAAGGCGGGGGCGGGTGAGGAGCAGTTCTTC
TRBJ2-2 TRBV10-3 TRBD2 CATGLAGGPFAGELFF TGTGCCACGGGACTAGCGGGGGGGCCTTTCGCCGGGGAGCTGTTTTTT
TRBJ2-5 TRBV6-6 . CASFRWAGETQYF TGTGCCAGCTTTCGGTGGGCGGGGGAGACCCAGTACTTC
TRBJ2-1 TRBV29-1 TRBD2 CSNVGKGLAPTSYNEQFF TGCAGCAATGTCGGAAAAGGACTAGCGCCCACCTCCTACAATGAGCAGTTCTTC
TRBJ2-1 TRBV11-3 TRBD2 CASSLRGAGYNEQFF TGTGCCAGCAGCTTGCGGGGGGCAGGCTACAATGAGCAGTTCTTC
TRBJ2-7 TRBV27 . CASSLLRGGSYEQYF TGTGCCAGCAGTTTATTGCGGGGAGGCTCCTACGAGCAGTACTTC
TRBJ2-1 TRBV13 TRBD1 CASSPPGQGTYNEQFF TGTGCCAGCAGCCCCCCGGGACAGGGAACTTACAATGAGCAGTTCTTC
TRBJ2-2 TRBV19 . CASSQGKTGELFF TGTGCCAGTAGCCAGGGGAAGACCGGGGAGCTGTTTTTT
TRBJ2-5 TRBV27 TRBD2 CASSPSGLAPTQYF TGTGCCAGCAGCCCCTCGGGACTAGCCCCGACCCAGTACTTC
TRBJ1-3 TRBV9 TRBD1 CASSVGGGSPSGNTIYF TGTGCCAGCAGCGTAGGAGGGGGCTCCCCCTCTGGAAACACCATATATTTT
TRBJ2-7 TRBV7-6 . CASSTTPGDEQYF TGTGCCAGCAGCACGACTCCAGGGGACGAGCAGTACTTC
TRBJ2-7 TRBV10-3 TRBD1 CAISEGQDEQYF TGTGCCATCAGCGAGGGACAGGATGAGCAGTACTTC
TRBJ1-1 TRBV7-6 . CASSYLQGEMNTEAFF TGTGCCAGCAGCTATTTACAGGGTGAGATGAACACTGAAGCTTTCTTT
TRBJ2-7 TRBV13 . CASSFTQRTYEQYF TGTGCCAGCAGCTTTACCCAGCGAACCTACGAGCAGTACTTC
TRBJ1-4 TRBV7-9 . CASSAGRGREEKLFF TGTGCCAGCAGCGCCGGACGGGGTCGCGAAGAAAAACTGTTTTTT
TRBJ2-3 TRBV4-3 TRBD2 CASALVAGTDTQYF TGCGCCAGCGCTCTAGTAGCGGGTACAGATACGCAGTATTTT